These 27 T cell receptor beta chains originate from one sample sequenced in a study of cytomegalovirus exposure and HLA in healthy donors (TCRdb year 2017). Library preparation was by the immunoSEQ multiplex PCR assay. The multiplex PCR relied on a mix of 60 forward primers for TCR Vbeta segments and 13 reverse primers for TCR Jbeta segments. TCRdb carries this immuneACCESS record with in-frame sequences only. Its versions omit some clonotypes, under half of them owing to an unresolved V gene in the studies checked, with the rest unexplained. This sample is represented by some 110,000 clones; about 81% of them were singletons. The ten largest clonotypes hold around 2.6% of the sample. The sample comprised PBMCs. Source of these receptors: a male donor in good health and CMV-seropositive.

This sequence joins TRBV20-1 and TRBJ2-7; possible D gene TRBD1, 6 bases. CDR3 length equals 11 residues. V was clipped by 7 bases and J by 2 bases, with 9 bases between them. The V gene's germline CDR1 is DFQATT and CDR2 SNEGSKA (reference sequence). CDR3 residues: CSVQGTYEQYF. The CDR3 nucleotides read TGCAGTGTCCAGGGGACCTACGAGCAGTACTTC.

The chain is built from TRBV7-6 and TRBJ2-5, with 9 nucleotides matching TRBD2. This CDR3 comprises 16 residues. The germline V gene encodes CDR1 SGHVS and CDR2 FNYEAQ. V lost 0 bases to trimming and J lost 6 bases; unmatched junction nucleotides: 8. DNA for the CDR3: TGTGCCAGCAGCTTAGCGAACGCGGGACTAGCCAAGACCCAGTACTTC. It encodes CASSLANAGLAKTQYF.

Only a few counts were recorded for this clone. The rearrangement joins TRBV5-5 to TRBJ1-3; D might be TRBD1 (5 bases). The CDR3 is 18 amino acids. V dropped 0 bases and J dropped 1 base, with 17 bases sitting between them. CDR1 is SGHKS and CDR2 is YYEKEE in the germline V gene (reference sequence). The CDR3 spells CASSLGARDSPSGNTIYF. CDR3 bases: TGTGCCAGCAGCTTGGGTGCTAGGGACTCCCCTTCTGGAAACACCATATATTTT. Supplemented by reference TRBV5-5 and TRBJ1-3, the full variable domain reads DAGVTQSPTHLIKTRGQQVTLRCSPISGHKSVSWYQQVLGQGPQFIFQYYEKEERGRGNFPDRFSARQFPNYSSELNVNALLLGDSALYLCASSLGARDSPSGNTIYFGEGSWLTVV.

This clone was detected only a few times. V gene TRBV6-6 combines with J gene TRBJ2-3, with 7 positions matching TRBD2. V shed 2 bases, J shed 5 bases, and the junction held 7 bases outside the gene matches. In germline, CDR1 is MNHNY, CDR2 SVGAGI (reference sequence). This CDR3 comprises 15 residues. The CDR3 DNA reads TGTGCCAGCAGTTACGAGGCGGGGGTTGGAGATACGCAGTATTTT. Amino acid sequence: CASSYEAGVGDTQYF.

This sequence joins TRBV19 and TRBJ2-3, with D perhaps TRBD1 (5 bases). V lost 5 bases and J lost 0, with 15 bases in between. The germline V gene encodes CDR1 LNHDA and CDR2 SQIVND (reference sequence). The length of the CDR3 is 16 residues. CDR3 region: CASSPTVSTSTDTQYF. CDR3 nucleotide sequence: TGTGCCAGTAGTCCGACAGTTTCTACTAGCACAGATACGCAGTATTTT.

The chain uses TRBV28 and TRBJ2-3, with 11 positions matching TRBD2. Looked up from germline, CDR1 is MDHEN and CDR2 is SYDVKM. CDR3 length equals 17 residues. V lost 7 bases, J lost 4 bases, and 13 bases stayed unmatched. The chain's CDR3 is CASIPLAGGPGSDTQYF. The CDR3 DNA follows: TGTGCCAGCATCCCTTTAGCGGGGGGGCCAGGATCAGATACGCAGTATTTT.

This clone was counted between two and nine times. The rearrangement links TRBV10-2 to TRBJ2-7, with D perhaps TRBD2 (7 bases). The germline V gene encodes CDR1 WSHSY and CDR2 SAAADI. The germline V and J ends were trimmed by 3 bases and 7 bases, with 25 bases remaining between them. The CDR3 loop spans 17 amino acids. The chain's CDR3 is CASSDVPVVGGAREQYF. The CDR3 DNA follows: TGCGCCAGCAGTGATGTCCCCGTGGTGGGGGGGGCACGGGAGCAGTACTTC.

The chain is built from TRBV2 and TRBJ2-1; TRBD2 matches at 11 bases. The CDR3 runs to 14 residues. After removal of 6 bases from V and 5 bases from J, the junction contained 3 bases not matched to a gene. Germline loops: CDR1 SNHLY, CDR2 FYNNEI. CDR3 coding DNA: TGTGCCAGCAGACTAGCGGGGGACAACAATGAGCAGTTCTTC. Translated: CASRLAGDNNEQFF.

Ten or more counts support this clone. The rearrangement uses TRBV7-9 and TRBJ1-6; a possible D gene is TRBD1 (6 bases). Germline loops: CDR1 SEHNR, CDR2 FQNEAQ (reference sequence). Trimming cost V 10 bases and J 12 bases, with 13 bases left between them. The length of the CDR3 is 11 residues. This chain's CDR3 is CAIEEGGPLHF. CDR3 nucleotides: TGTGCCATCGAGGAAGGGGGACCCCTCCACTTT.

Only one count was recorded for this clone. This sequence joins TRBV9 and TRBJ2-2; TRBD2 aligns across 15 bases. The V gene end was trimmed by 2 bases and the J gene end by 4 bases; junction bases not matched to a gene: 6. Germline CDR1 SGDLS, CDR2 YYNGEE. This CDR3 is 18 amino acids long. The DNA for the CDR3 is TGTGCCAGCAGCGTGGGACTAGCGGGGGGAGCGGGCACCGGGGAGCTGTTTTTT. This encodes CASSVGLAGGAGTGELFF.

The chain uses TRBV18 and TRBJ1-1; D is unresolved. The CDR3 sequence is 14 residues long. V was trimmed by 4 bases and J by 2 bases, leaving 11 bases between them. The germline CDR1 and CDR2 sequences are KGHSH and LQKENI. CDR3 in DNA: TGTGCCAGCTCACGGAGCCGGGAAAACACTGAAGCTTTCTTT. It codes for CASSRSRENTEAFF.

This clone came up once. The chain is built from TRBV7-2 and TRBJ2-3; 8 nucleotides line up with TRBD2. Germline V lookup: CDR1 SGHTA, CDR2 FQGNSA. V was clipped by 3 bases and J by 2 bases; unmatched bases: 4. The CDR3 extends over 15 amino acids. CDR3 in amino acids: CASSFGGGNTDTQYF. CDR3 DNA: TGTGCCAGCAGCTTCGGCGGGGGGAACACAGATACGCAGTATTTT.

The chain uses TRBV11-3 and TRBJ2-7, with D perhaps TRBD1 (5 bases). Germline values: CDR1 SGHNT, CDR2 YENEEA. The CDR3 contains 14 residues. V was clipped by 5 bases and J by 2 bases, with 13 bases between them. The CDR3 nucleotides read TGTGCCAGCAGCCCGCCGGACAATCCCTACGAGCAGTACTTC. Translating gives CASSPPDNPYEQYF. The variable domain in full, completed from reference TRBV11-3 and TRBJ2-7, reads EAGVVQSPRYKIIEKKQPVAFWCNPISGHNTLYWYLQNLGQGPELLIRYENEEAVDDSQLPKDRFSAERLKGVDSTLKIQPAELGDSAVYLCASSPPDNPYEQYFGPGTRLTVT.

CDR3 bases: TGCGCCAGCAGCCAAGACCCCTCTGGAAGGGGGCTTCATCTTTATTACACCGGGGAGCTGTTTTTT. This codes for CASSQDPSGRGLHLYYTGELFF. V and J are TRBV4-3 and TRBJ2-2; 7 bases line up with TRBD1. After removal of 0 bases from V and 3 bases from J, the junction contained 22 bases not matched to a gene. Germline V gene data show CDR1 as LGHNA and CDR2 as YSLEER. This CDR3 has 22 residues.

This rearrangement joins TRBV11-1 to TRBJ2-7; unclear D gene. The CDR3 loop spans 13 amino acids. The V end lost 2 bases, the J end lost 6 bases, and 11 bases lay between the germline ends. Per germline, CDR1 SGHAT and CDR2 FQDESV (reference sequence). In DNA form, the CDR3 reads TGTGCCAGCAGCTTACTATCGGGTTCCGAGCAGTACTTC. Its translation is CASSLLSGSEQYF.

The chain is built from TRBV5-1 and TRBJ1-4, with 7 bases that match TRBD1. The trim removed 4 bases at V and 8 bases at J, leaving 8 bases unmatched. The CDR3 totals 14 residues. Per germline, CDR1 SGHRS and CDR2 YFSETQ. The CDR3 sequence is CASSPGQLKEKLFF. CDR3 DNA sequence: TGCGCCAGCAGCCCGGGACAGTTGAAAGAAAAACTGTTTTTT.

This clone was counted a few times. This chain connects TRBV19 to TRBJ1-2, with D unresolved. Germline assignment: CDR1 LNHDA and CDR2 SQIVND (reference sequence). Trimming removed 6 bases from V and 0 bases from J, with 14 bases in between. The CDR3 sequence is 15 residues long. The CDR3 nucleotides are TGTGCCAGTAGAACCATCGAGGTTGCTAACTATGGCTACACCTTC. This codes for CASRTIEVANYGYTF. Full variable domain (rest looked up from reference TRBV19 and TRBJ1-2): DGGITQSPKYLFRKEGQNVTLSCEQNLNHDAMYWYRQDPGQGLRLIYYSQIVNDFQKGDIAEGYSVSREKKESFPLTVTSAQKNPTAFYLCASRTIEVANYGYTFGSGTRLTVV.

The rearrangement links TRBV5-1 to TRBJ1-6; 7 nucleotides match TRBD1. Per the germline V gene, CDR1 is SGHRS and CDR2 is YFSETQ. The length of the CDR3 is 17 residues. V trimming: 0 bases; J trimming: 10 bases; junction bases outside the gene matches: 13. The CDR3 DNA sequence: TGCGCCAGCAGCTTGGGGACAGGACAGACTCCAGGATCACCCCTCCACTTT. As protein: CASSLGTGQTPGSPLHF.

In its sample, this clone was seen once. The CDR3 is CASSRPAGSYEQYF. CDR3 sequence (DNA): TGTGCCAGCAGCCGGCCGGCGGGCTCCTACGAGCAGTACTTC. The chain uses TRBV7-2 and TRBJ2-7, with D maybe TRBD2 (5 bases). V was clipped by 5 bases and J by 0 bases, with 11 bases between them. The CDR3 contains 14 residues. From germline, CDR1 is SGHTA and CDR2 FQGNSA.

A few counts support this clone. J is TRBJ2-5 and V is TRBV11-3, with a tentative D call TRBD2 (5 bases). The CDR3 sequence is 14 residues long. CDR1 SGHNT and CDR2 YENEEA come from the germline V gene. The germline V and J ends were trimmed by 1 base and 1 base, with 7 bases remaining between them. The CDR3 sequence: CASSLGGGQETQYF. The CDR3 nucleotides read TGTGCCAGCAGCTTAGGAGGAGGCCAAGAGACCCAGTACTTC.

The V gene is TRBV4-1, the J gene TRBJ2-7; maybe TRBD2 (6 bases). From germline, CDR1 is MGHRA and CDR2 YSYEKL. The CDR3 contains 16 residues. Trimming stripped 1 base from V and 2 bases from J, with 15 bases between. The CDR3 reads CASSQVWTTETYEQYF. For the CDR3, the DNA is TGCGCCAGCAGCCAAGTGTGGACTACCGAAACCTACGAGCAGTACTTC.

The rearrangement uses TRBV11-2 and TRBJ2-1, with TRBD2 matching 12 bases. CDR3 length equals 16 residues. Germline lookup yields CDR1 SGHAT and CDR2 FQNNGV. The V segment lost 6 bases and the J segment 1 base; nucleotides outside the gene matches: 4. The CDR3 sequence: CASRPTSGGSYNEQFF. In DNA form, the CDR3 reads TGTGCCAGCAGACCAACTAGCGGGGGGTCCTACAATGAGCAGTTCTTC.

This sequence joins TRBV25-1 and TRBJ2-7; the match to TRBD1 covers 9 bases. V trimming: 4 bases; J trimming: 7 bases; junction bases outside the gene matches: 11. The CDR3 contains 15 residues. Germline CDR1 is MGHDK and CDR2 is SYGVNS. CDR3 sequence reads: CASSALTGGRGEQYF. The CDR3 DNA follows: TGTGCCAGCAGTGCTCTGACAGGGGGTCGGGGTGAGCAGTACTTC.

The chain links TRBV7-9 to TRBJ1-1; TRBD1 is a possible D gene (5 bases). The V and J ends lost 5 bases and 4 bases respectively, with 17 bases between them. CDR1 is SEHNR, CDR2 FQNEAQ, per germline (reference sequence). The CDR3 is 15 residues long. The CDR3 sequence: CASSGYGGGVTEAFF. The CDR3 DNA reads TGTGCCAGCAGCGGATATGGGGGAGGGGTCACTGAAGCTTTCTTT.

The J gene is TRBJ2-3, the V gene TRBV4-2, with 9 bases that match TRBD2. CDR3 length: 16 residues. With V trimmed by 4 bases and J by 0 bases, 5 bases remained unmatched. CDR1 and CDR2 from the germline V gene are LGHNA and YNFKEQ. The CDR3 is CASSPTGTSSTDTQYF. The CDR3 DNA reads as TGTGCCAGCAGCCCTACAGGGACTAGCAGCACAGATACGCAGTATTTT.

V is TRBV6-6 and J is TRBJ1-1; 8 nucleotides agree with TRBD1. J lost 4 bases, V lost 5 bases, and 9 bases had no gene match. Germline V gene sequence: CDR1 MNHNY, CDR2 SVGAGI (reference sequence). This CDR3 comprises 15 residues. CDR3 loop: CASSNRQGTVTEAFF. DNA for the CDR3: TGTGCCAGCAGTAACCGACAGGGGACGGTCACTGAAGCTTTCTTT.

This clone was seen only once. V is TRBV29-1 and J is TRBJ2-7, with D maybe TRBD1 (6 bases). Germline lookup yields CDR1 SQVTM and CDR2 ANQGSEA. The CDR3 has 13 amino acids. The V end was cut by 6 bases, the J end by 3 bases, with 15 bases between. DNA for the CDR3: TGCAGCGTCGCCTCAGGGGTAGGCTACGAGCAGTACTTC. It codes for CSVASGVGYEQYF.